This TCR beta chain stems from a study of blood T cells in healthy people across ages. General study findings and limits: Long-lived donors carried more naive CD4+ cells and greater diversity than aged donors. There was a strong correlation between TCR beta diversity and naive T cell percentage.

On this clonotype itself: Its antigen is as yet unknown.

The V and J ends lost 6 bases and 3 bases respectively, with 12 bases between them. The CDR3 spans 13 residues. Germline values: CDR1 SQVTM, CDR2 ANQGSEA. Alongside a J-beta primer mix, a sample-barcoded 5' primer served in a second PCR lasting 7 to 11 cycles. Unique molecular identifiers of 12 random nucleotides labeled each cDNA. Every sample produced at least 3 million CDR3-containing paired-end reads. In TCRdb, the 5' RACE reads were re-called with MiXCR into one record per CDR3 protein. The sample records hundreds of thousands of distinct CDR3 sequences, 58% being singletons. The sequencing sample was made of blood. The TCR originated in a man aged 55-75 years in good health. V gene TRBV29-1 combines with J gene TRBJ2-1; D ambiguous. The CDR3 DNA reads TGCAGCGTAGCACGGACCCTCTACAATGAGCAGTTCTTC. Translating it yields CSVARTLYNEQFF.